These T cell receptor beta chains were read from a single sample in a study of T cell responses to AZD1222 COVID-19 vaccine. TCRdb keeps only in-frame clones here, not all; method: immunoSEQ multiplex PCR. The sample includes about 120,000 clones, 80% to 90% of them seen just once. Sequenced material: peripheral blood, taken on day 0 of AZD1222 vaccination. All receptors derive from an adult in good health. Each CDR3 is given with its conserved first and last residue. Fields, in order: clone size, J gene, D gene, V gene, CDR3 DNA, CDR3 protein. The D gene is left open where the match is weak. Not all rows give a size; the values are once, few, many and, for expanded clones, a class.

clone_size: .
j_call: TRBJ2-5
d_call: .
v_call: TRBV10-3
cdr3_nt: TGTGCCATCAGTGAAGGCCTGATCCAAGAGACCCAGTACTTC
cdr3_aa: CAISEGLIQETQYF

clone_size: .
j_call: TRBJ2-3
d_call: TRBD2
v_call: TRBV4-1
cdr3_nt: TGCGCCAGCAGCCAGGGACTAGCTGCAGATACGCAGTATTTT
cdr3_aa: CASSQGLAADTQYF

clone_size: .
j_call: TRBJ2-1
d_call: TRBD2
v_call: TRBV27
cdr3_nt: TGTGCCAGCAGCCGACTTCCCGGGGGGGCCGGTAATGAGCAGTTCTTC
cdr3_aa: CASSRLPGGAGNEQFF

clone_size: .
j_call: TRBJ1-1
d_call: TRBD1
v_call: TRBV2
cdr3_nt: TGTGCCAGCAGTGAAGCTTCCCGCCCCCTGACAGGGCTCGAAGCTTTCTTT
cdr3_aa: CASSEASRPLTGLEAFF

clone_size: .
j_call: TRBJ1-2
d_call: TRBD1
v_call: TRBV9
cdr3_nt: TGTGCCAGCAGCGTACCAGGGGGTGGCTACACCTTC
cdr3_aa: CASSVPGGGYTF

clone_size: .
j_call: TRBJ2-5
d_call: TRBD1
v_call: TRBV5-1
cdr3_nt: TGCGCCAGCAGCCCAACAGGGGGCCAAGAGACCCAGTACTTC
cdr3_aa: CASSPTGGQETQYF

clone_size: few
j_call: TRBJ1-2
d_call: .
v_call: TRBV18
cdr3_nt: TGTGCCAGCTCATTGACCAGGGACGGCTACACCTTC
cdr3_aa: CASSLTRDGYTF

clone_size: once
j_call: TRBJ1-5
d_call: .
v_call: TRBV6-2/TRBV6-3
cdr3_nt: TGTGCCAGCAGTTACTCGGAGGGTGGCAATCAGCCCCAGCATTTT
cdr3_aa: CASSYSEGGNQPQHF

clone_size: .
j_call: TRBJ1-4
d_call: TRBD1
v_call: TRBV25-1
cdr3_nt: TGTGCCAGCAGTGACCCCCGACAGGGGTTTGAAAAACTGTTTTTT
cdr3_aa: CASSDPRQGFEKLFF

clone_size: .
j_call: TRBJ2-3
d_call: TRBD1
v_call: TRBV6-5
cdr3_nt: TGTGCCAGCAGTCGACAGGGAAACACAGATACGCAGTATTTT
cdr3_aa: CASSRQGNTDTQYF

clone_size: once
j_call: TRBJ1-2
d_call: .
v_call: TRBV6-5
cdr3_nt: TGTGCCAGCAGTTACGCCCGGATACCTAACTATGGCTACACCTTC
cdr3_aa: CASSYARIPNYGYTF

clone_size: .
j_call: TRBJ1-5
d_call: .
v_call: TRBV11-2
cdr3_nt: TGTGCCAGCAGCTTAGATCCACGGCAGCCCCAGCATTTT
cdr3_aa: CASSLDPRQPQHF

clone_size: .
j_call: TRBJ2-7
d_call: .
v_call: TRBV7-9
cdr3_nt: TGTGCCAGCAGCTTAAAAGGCGGACAGACCTACGAGCAGTACTTC
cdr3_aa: CASSLKGGQTYEQYF

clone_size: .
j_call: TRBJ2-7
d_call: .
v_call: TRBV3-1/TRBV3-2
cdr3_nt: TGTGCCAGCAGCCAACGGGGGGCCGGCGACGAGCAGTACTTC
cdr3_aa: CASSQRGAGDEQYF

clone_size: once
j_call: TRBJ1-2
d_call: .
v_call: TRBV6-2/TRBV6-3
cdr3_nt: TGTGCCAGCAGTTACGACACCTACTATGGCTACACCTTC
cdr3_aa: CASSYDTYYGYTF

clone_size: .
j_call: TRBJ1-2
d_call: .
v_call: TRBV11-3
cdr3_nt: TGTGCCAGCAGCCCAGCCCGACAGTCCTATGGCTACACCTTC
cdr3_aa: CASSPARQSYGYTF

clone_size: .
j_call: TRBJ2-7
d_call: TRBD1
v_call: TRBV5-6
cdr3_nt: TGTGCCAGCAGCTTGGCCTTACAGGGGGCTTACGAGCAGTACTTC
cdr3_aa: CASSLALQGAYEQYF

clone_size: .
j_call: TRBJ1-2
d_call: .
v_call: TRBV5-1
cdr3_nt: TGCGCCAGCAGCTTGGAGGGGGTCTATGGCTACACCTTC
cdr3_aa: CASSLEGVYGYTF

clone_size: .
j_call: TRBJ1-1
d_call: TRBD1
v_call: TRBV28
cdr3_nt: TGTGCCAGCAGTCTCCATGGACAGGCCACTGAAGCTTTCTTT
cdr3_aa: CASSLHGQATEAFF

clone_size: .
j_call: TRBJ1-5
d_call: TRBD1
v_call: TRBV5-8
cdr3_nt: TGTGCCAGCAGCTTGGCAGGGGGCGTGGGCAATCAGCCCCAGCATTTT
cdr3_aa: CASSLAGGVGNQPQHF

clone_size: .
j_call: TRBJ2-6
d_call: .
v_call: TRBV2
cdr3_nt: TGTGCCAGCGGGGGGGGCCCTGGGGCCAACGTCCTGACTTTC
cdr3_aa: CASGGGPGANVLTF

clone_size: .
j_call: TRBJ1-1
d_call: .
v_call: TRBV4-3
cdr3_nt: TGCGCCAGCAGCCAAGAGGAGGGGGAGACTGAAGCTTTCTTT
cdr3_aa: CASSQEEGETEAFF

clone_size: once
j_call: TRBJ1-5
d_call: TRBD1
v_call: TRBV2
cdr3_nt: TGTGCCAGCAGTGTGGACAGGAATAGCAATCAGCCCCAGCATTTT
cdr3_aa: CASSVDRNSNQPQHF

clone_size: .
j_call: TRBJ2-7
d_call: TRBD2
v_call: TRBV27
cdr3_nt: TGTGCCAGCACCTCCCGCGGGGGGCTGGGGTACGAGCAGTACTTC
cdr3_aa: CASTSRGGLGYEQYF

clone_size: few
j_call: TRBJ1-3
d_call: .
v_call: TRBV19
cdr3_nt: TGTGCCAGTAGTAGGCCCTTAACTCGCTCTGGAAACACCATATATTTT
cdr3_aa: CASSRPLTRSGNTIYF

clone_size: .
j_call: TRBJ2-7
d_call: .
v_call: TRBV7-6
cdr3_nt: TGTGCCAGCAGCTTAGGCGCAGACCACACCTACGAGCAGTACTTC
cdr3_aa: CASSLGADHTYEQYF

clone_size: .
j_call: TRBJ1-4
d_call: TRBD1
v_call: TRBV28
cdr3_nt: TGTGCCAGCCGGGTCCGGGACAGCCTCAATGAAAAACTGTTTTTT
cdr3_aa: CASRVRDSLNEKLFF

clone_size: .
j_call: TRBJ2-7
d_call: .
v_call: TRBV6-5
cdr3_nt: TGTGCCAGCAGTTATCAGGGTGGAGACGAGCAGTACTTC
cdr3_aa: CASSYQGGDEQYF

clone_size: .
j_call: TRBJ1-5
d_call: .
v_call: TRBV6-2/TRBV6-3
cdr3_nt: TGTGCCAGCAGCTCCGGACGGAGAGGGGATCAGCCCCAGCATTTT
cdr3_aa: CASSSGRRGDQPQHF

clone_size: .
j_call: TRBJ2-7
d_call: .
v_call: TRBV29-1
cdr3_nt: TGCAGCGCCGACAGAAATGGCTACGAGCAGTACTTC
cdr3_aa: CSADRNGYEQYF

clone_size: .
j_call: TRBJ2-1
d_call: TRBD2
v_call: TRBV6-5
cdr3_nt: TGTGCCAGCAGTTATCGGGAGGGGGATGAGCAGTTCTTC
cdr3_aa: CASSYREGDEQFF

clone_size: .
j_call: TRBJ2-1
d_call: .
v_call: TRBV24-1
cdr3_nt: TGTGCCACCAGTGATTTGGCTAGCAGCAATGAGCAGTTCTTC
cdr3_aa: CATSDLASSNEQFF

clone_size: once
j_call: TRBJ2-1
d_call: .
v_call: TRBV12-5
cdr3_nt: TGTGCTAGTGGTTTGAGGAGCCTTGGTGAGCAGTTCTTC
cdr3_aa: CASGLRSLGEQFF

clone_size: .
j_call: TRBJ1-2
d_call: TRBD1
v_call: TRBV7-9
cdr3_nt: TGTGCCAGCAGGCCCGGGACGGCCCAGGGGGCCTATGGCTACACCTTC
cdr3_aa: CASRPGTAQGAYGYTF

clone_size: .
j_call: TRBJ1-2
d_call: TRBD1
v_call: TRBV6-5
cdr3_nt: TGTGCCAGCAGTTCGGGACAGTCGAACTATGGCTACACCTTC
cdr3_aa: CASSSGQSNYGYTF

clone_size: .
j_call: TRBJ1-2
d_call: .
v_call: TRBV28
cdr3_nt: TGTGCCAGCAGACTGGGGCAGCCTAACTATGGCTACACCTTC
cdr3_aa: CASRLGQPNYGYTF

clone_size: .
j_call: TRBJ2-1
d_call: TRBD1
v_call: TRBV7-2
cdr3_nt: TGTGCCAGCAGCTGGAGAGGACAGGGGGCGAGGAATGAGCAGTTCTTC
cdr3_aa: CASSWRGQGARNEQFF

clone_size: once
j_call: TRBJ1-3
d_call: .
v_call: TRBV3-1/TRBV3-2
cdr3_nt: TGTGCCAGCAGCCAAGGGGGGCAAGGTGGAAACACCATATATTTT
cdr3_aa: CASSQGGQGGNTIYF

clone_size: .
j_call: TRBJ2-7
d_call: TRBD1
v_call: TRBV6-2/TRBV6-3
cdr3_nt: TGTGCCAGCACCCCGGACAGGCAATCCTACGAGCAGTACTTC
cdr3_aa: CASTPDRQSYEQYF

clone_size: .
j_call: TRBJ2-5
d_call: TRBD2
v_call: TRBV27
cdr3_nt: TGTGCCAGCAGTTTACGGACTAGCGGGGGGTCACAGTACCAAGAGACCCAGTACTTC
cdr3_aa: CASSLRTSGGSQYQETQYF

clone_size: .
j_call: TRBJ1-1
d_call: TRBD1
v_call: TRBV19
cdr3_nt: TGTGCCAGCGACGACAGGGGGACAGGTGAGAACACTGAAGCTTTCTTT
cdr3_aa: CASDDRGTGENTEAFF

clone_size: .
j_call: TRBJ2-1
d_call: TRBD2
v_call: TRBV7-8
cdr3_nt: TGTGCCAGCAGCTTAGAACTAGCGGGAAACAATGAGCAGTTCTTC
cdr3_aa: CASSLELAGNNEQFF

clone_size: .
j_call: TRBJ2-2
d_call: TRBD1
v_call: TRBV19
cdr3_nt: TGTGCCAGTAGGACAGGGCCCAATGCCGGGGAGCTGTTTTTT
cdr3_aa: CASRTGPNAGELFF

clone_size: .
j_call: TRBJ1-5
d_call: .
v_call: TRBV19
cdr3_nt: TGTGCCAGTAGTTACACGAAGCCAGGCGAGAGCAATCAGCCCCAGCATTTT
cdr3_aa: CASSYTKPGESNQPQHF

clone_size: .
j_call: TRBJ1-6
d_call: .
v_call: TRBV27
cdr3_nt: TGTGCCAGCAGTTTAGGGTTAACAGAGGATTCACCCCTCCACTTT
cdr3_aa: CASSLGLTEDSPLHF

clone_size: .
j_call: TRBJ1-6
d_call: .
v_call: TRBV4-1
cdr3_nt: TGCGCCAGCAGTACCCCGGGTCGTCAGGATAATTCACCCCTCCACTTT
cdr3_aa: CASSTPGRQDNSPLHF

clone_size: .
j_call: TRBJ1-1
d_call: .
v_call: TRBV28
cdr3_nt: TGTGCCAGCAGTTCTGCGACAATCTCGAACACTGAAGCTTTCTTT
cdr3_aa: CASSSATISNTEAFF

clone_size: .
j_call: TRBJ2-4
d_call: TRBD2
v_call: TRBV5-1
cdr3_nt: TGCGCCAGCAGCAGCGGAGGCGGGGCTAGCGGGTGGGAAGCCAAAAACATTCAGTACTTC
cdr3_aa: CASSSGGGASGWEAKNIQYF